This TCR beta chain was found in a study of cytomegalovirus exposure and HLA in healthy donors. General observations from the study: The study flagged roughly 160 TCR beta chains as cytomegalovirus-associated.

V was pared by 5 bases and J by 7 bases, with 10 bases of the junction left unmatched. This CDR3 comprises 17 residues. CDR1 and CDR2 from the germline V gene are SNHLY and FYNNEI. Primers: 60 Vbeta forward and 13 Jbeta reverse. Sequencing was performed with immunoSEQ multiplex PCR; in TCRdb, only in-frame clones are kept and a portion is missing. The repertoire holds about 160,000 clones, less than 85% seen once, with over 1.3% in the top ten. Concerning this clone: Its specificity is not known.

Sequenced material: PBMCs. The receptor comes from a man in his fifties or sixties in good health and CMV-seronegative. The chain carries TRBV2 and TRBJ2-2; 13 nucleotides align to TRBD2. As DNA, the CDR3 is TGTGCCAGCAGTCCCCTCACTAGCGGGGGGGCGTACGGGGAGCTGTTTTTT. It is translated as CASSPLTSGGAYGELFF. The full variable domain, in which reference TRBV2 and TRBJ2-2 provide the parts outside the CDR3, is EPEVTQTPSHQVTQMGQEVILRCVPISNHLYFYWYRQILGQKVEFLVSFYNNEISEKSEIFDDQFSVERPDGSNFTLKIRSTKLEDSAMYFCASSPLTSGGAYGELFFGEGSRLTVL.